This T cell receptor (beta chain) was captured by sequencing in a study of blood T cell repertoires in COVID-19. Profiled with immunoSEQ multiplex PCR; TCRdb holds only in-frame clones, not every one. The data hold around 200,000 clones, with roughly 83% observed a single time. Living in 24 US areas, the participants were between 18 and 89 years of age. Symptom resolution, clearance, or two negative PCRs marked donors in Cohort 3 as recovered. V gave up 4 bases and J gave up 5 bases; unmatched junction bases: 5. This CDR3 has 15 residues. Germline-derived CDR1 and CDR2 are SGDLS and YYNGEE. This TCR was recovered from a woman younger than 45 who had recovered from COVID-19. The V gene is TRBV9, the J gene TRBJ2-1, with 11 bases fitting TRBD2. The source material was PBMCs or T cells enriched from blood (not recorded which). In DNA, the CDR3 is TGTGCCAGCAGCCTACAGGGACTAGCGGACAATGAGCAGTTCTTC. It encodes CASSLQGLADNEQFF.